These 22 T cell receptor beta chains were all obtained from the same sample, sequenced in a study of T-cell reconstitution after alpha-beta-depleted transplantation in children. Preparation of the TCRbeta library was carried out with unique molecular identifiers. MiXCR was run by TCRdb on the PCR reads, yielding one entry per CDR3 protein. The sample yields 450,000 to 600,000 distinct CDR3 sequences, 10% to 15% seen once. Sequenced material: PBMCs, mostly from graft donor cells, taken 360 days after TCRalphabeta/CD19-depleted stem cell transplant. The receptors were sampled from a male patient between 5 and 17 years old who had a stem cell transplant for acute myeloid leukemia, so the T cells may come from the graft donor.

This clonotype was counted at least ten times. V usage is TRBV20-1 and J usage is TRBJ2-7, with a possible D match to TRBD2 (6 bases). V was shortened by 5 bases and J by 4 bases, with 21 bases between the two germline ends. Germline V gene lookup returns CDR1 DFQATT and CDR2 SNEGSKA (reference sequence). This CDR3 has 15 amino acids. The CDR3 sequence: CSAPLGGLGVYEQYF. The CDR3 DNA reads as TGCAGTGCTCCCCTGGGGGGACTCGGGGTATACGAGCAGTACTTC.

The table lists this clonotype with many counts. V gene TRBV6-2 or TRBV6-3 combines with J gene TRBJ2-2, with a tentative D call TRBD1 (6 bases). The CDR3 is 14 residues long. Germline values: CDR1 MNHEY, CDR2 SVGEGT. Trimming pared 7 bases from V and 4 bases from J, leaving 13 bases between. CDR3 coding DNA: TGTGCCAGCAAGAGACAGGAGTCCACCGGGGAGCTGTTTTTT. Its protein is CASKRQESTGELFF.

The table lists this clonotype with a few counts. The rearrangement links TRBV3-1 to TRBJ2-7; no reliable D call. CDR3 length: 13 amino acids. Per germline, CDR1 LGHDT and CDR2 YNNKEL (reference sequence). V lost 0 bases to trimming and J lost 7 bases, with 10 bases between them. CDR3 DNA: TGTGCCAGCAGCCAAGAGCTCTCCGGGGAGCAGTACTTC. This sequence encodes CASSQELSGEQYF.

Only a few counts were recorded for this clonotype. CDR3 nucleotides: TGCAGTGCTTTTGGTCCTGGCAACACAGATACGCAGTATTTT. As protein: CSAFGPGNTDTQYF. This chain connects TRBV20-1 to TRBJ2-3; D uncertain. Trimming pared 5 bases from V and 2 bases from J, leaving 14 bases between. Germline CDR1 DFQATT, CDR2 SNEGSKA (reference sequence). CDR3 length: 14 residues.

This clonotype was seen a handful of times. The chain is built from TRBV20-1 and TRBJ1-1; D remains unclear. The CDR3 totals 13 residues. The V gene's germline CDR1 is DFQATT and CDR2 SNEGSKA (reference sequence). The V and J ends lost 6 bases and 5 bases respectively, with 16 bases between them. The CDR3 loop reads CSALKGGRTEAFF. CDR3 nucleotide sequence: TGCAGTGCCCTAAAAGGAGGGCGTACTGAAGCTTTCTTT.

This clonotype has more than one count but fewer than ten. The rearrangement joins TRBV29-1 to TRBJ2-7, with D maybe TRBD2 (7 bases). The germline CDR1 and CDR2 sequences are SQVTM and ANQGSEA. The V and J ends lost 0 bases and 7 bases respectively, with 13 bases between them. The CDR3 consists of 13 residues. The CDR3 coding sequence is TGCAGCGTTGAAGATCATAGGGGGGGTGAGCAGTACTTC. The encoded protein is CSVEDHRGGEQYF.

This clonotype was counted only a few times. The chain joins TRBV20-1 to TRBJ2-2; D might be TRBD2 (6 bases). The V end was cut by 6 bases, the J end by 2 bases, with 22 bases between. The CDR3 contains 17 residues. Germline V gene sequence: CDR1 DFQATT, CDR2 SNEGSKA (reference sequence). The CDR3 loop is CSAARPTGRSNTGELFF. CDR3 bases: TGCAGTGCAGCGCGCCCTACCGGGAGATCCAACACCGGGGAGCTGTTTTTT.

The chain has TRBV7-2 and TRBJ2-6; 11 bases are shared with TRBD1. This CDR3 is built from 15 residues. Germline CDR1 SGHTA, CDR2 FQGNSA. The CDR3 nucleotides read TGTGCAAGAGGGACAGGGGGCTCTGGGGCCAACGTCCTGACTTTC. Its translation is CARGTGGSGANVLTF.

V usage is TRBV28 and J usage is TRBJ1-5, with TRBD1 matching 7 bases. CDR3 size: 16 residues. The ends lost 6 bases at V and 2 bases at J; junction bases unmatched: 10. Germline loops: CDR1 MDHEN, CDR2 SYDVKM. The CDR3 bases are TGTGCCAGCAGATCTGACAGGGAGATCGGCAATCAGCCCCAGCATTTT. This translates into CASRSDREIGNQPQHF.

The chain joins TRBV10-3 to TRBJ2-1; 9 bases line up with TRBD2. The ends lost 2 bases at V and 2 bases at J; junction bases unmatched: 13. Germline-derived CDR1 and CDR2 are ENHRY and SYGVKD. CDR3 length: 19 residues. The CDR3 DNA is TGTGCCATCAGTGAGGCCGGAGCTGAGCGGGAGGCCCCCTACAATGAGCAGTTCTTC. Its protein is CAISEAGAEREAPYNEQFF.

Here the CDR3 reads CASRPGSDTGELFF. CDR3 coding DNA: TGTGCCAGCAGACCCGGGAGCGACACCGGGGAGCTGTTTTTT. The chain employs TRBV28 and TRBJ2-2; perhaps TRBD2 as D (6 bases). The CDR3 length is 14 residues. The germline CDR1 and CDR2 sequences are MDHEN and SYDVKM. Trimming removed 6 bases at V and 3 bases at J, with 11 bases between.

This clonotype was counted between two and nine times. The chain recombines TRBV30 with TRBJ2-7; 9 nucleotides match TRBD1. This CDR3 region has 14 residues. With 4 bases clipped from V and 3 bases from J, the junction kept 7 bases outside the gene matches. The V gene's germline CDR1 is GTSNPN and CDR2 SVGIG (reference sequence). CDR3 DNA sequence: TGTGCCTGGACCAGGGACAGGGTATTCTACGAGCAGTACTTC. Its translation is CAWTRDRVFYEQYF.

The chain recombines TRBV9 with TRBJ2-1; D might be TRBD1 (6 bases). Germline-derived CDR1 and CDR2 are SGDLS and YYNGEE. The CDR3 length is 12 residues. The ends were cut back, 3 bases at V and 6 bases at J, with 7 bases in the middle. The CDR3 bases are TGTGCCAGCAGCGGAGGGGGCAATGAGCAGTTCTTC. Encoded protein: CASSGGGNEQFF. Looking up the rest from reference TRBV9 and TRBJ2-1 gives the full variable domain: DSGVTQTPKHLITATGQRVTLRCSPRSGDLSVYWYQQSLDQGLQFLIQYYNGEERAKGNILERFSAQQFPDLHSELNLSSLELGDSALYFCASSGGGNEQFFGPGTRLTVL.

This clonotype was observed a handful of times. This chain links TRBV2 with TRBJ2-2; D is ambiguous. Trimming shortened V by 4 bases and J by 5 bases, and 14 bases separated the two germline ends. In germline, CDR1 is SNHLY, CDR2 FYNNEI. The CDR3 length is 15 residues. The CDR3 is CASSGRRHGTGELFF. The CDR3 nucleotides read TGTGCCAGCAGTGGGAGACGGCATGGAACCGGGGAGCTGTTTTTT.

This clonotype was seen only a few times. The chain combines TRBV12-3 or TRBV12-4 with TRBJ1-4, with D tentatively TRBD1 (5 bases). The CDR3 loop spans 16 amino acids. Between the trimmed V and J ends, which lost 2 bases and 7 bases, there was a span of 17 bases. In DNA form, the CDR3 reads TGTGCCAGCAGTTTATTCGGGGCTCACACCTTTGAAAAACTGTTTTTT. Encoded protein: CASSLFGAHTFEKLFF.

CDR3 loop: CASSVGSSGMVNEQFF. CDR3 sequence (DNA): TGTGCCAGCAGCGTAGGCTCTAGCGGGATGGTTAATGAGCAGTTCTTC. The chain links TRBV9 to TRBJ2-1; 9 bases agree with TRBD2. V was pared by 0 bases and J by 7 bases, with 8 bases of the junction left unmatched. The CDR3 is 16 amino acids. CDR1 is SGDLS and CDR2 is YYNGEE in the germline V gene.

As to this clonotype: The germline gene is not matched at one end of the junction; a read error may be the cause. The chain recombines TRBV6-5 with TRBJ2-1, with D perhaps TRBD1 or TRBD2 (5 bases each). Germline lookup yields CDR1 MNHEY and CDR2 SVGAGI. CDR3 length: 12 amino acids. CDR3 residues: CASSYSKGPPLF. The CDR3 coding sequence is TGTGCCAGCAGTTACTCGAAGGGACCCCCGCTCTTC.

The rearrangement links TRBV6-1 to TRBJ2-1, with 11 nucleotides matching TRBD1. The trim removed 7 bases at V and 6 bases at J, leaving 11 bases unmatched. Per germline, CDR1 MNHNS and CDR2 SASEGT. CDR3 length equals 16 residues. CDR3 in amino acids: CASNYYWTGGLNEQFF. CDR3 sequence (DNA): TGTGCCAGCAACTATTATTGGACAGGGGGCCTCAATGAGCAGTTCTTC.

The chain carries TRBV20-1 and TRBJ2-1; 8 bases are a match to TRBD1. Germline CDR1 reads DFQATT; CDR2 reads SNEGSKA (reference sequence). CDR3 length: 16 amino acids. V gave up 1 base and J gave up 0 bases; unmatched junction bases: 5. The CDR3 spells CSARVLTGGSYNEQFF. The CDR3 region has the DNA TGCAGTGCTAGAGTTCTAACAGGGGGCTCCTACAATGAGCAGTTCTTC.

This clonotype showed up many times. The J gene is TRBJ2-3, the V gene TRBV14; 11 positions agree with TRBD2. This CDR3 has 15 amino acids. CDR1 SGHDN and CDR2 FVKESK come from the germline V gene. V shed 2 bases, J shed 3 bases, and the junction held 1 base outside the gene matches. This CDR3 is CASSQRLAGTDTQYF. The CDR3 DNA follows: TGTGCCAGCAGCCAAAGACTAGCGGGGACAGATACGCAGTATTTT.

This clonotype came up a few times. This rearrangement joins TRBV5-1 to TRBJ2-3; D perhaps matches TRBD1 (5 bases). The V end was cut by 2 bases, the J end by 1 base, with 8 bases between. CDR1 is SGHRS, CDR2 YFSETQ, per germline. The CDR3 has 14 residues. CDR3 nucleotide sequence: TGCGCCAGCAGCTTTACACAGGGCACAGATACGCAGTATTTT. Amino acids: CASSFTQGTDTQYF.

This clonotype occurred many times. This chain's CDR3 is CASSSLGPTGELFF. CDR3 DNA sequence: TGTGCCAGCAGCTCCTTAGGGCCCACCGGGGAGCTGTTTTTT. This chain uses TRBV7-9 with TRBJ2-2, with D unclear. Germline V gene data show CDR1 as SEHNR and CDR2 as FQNEAQ (reference sequence). The V end was cut by 4 bases, the J end by 4 bases, with 10 bases between. The CDR3 contains 14 residues.